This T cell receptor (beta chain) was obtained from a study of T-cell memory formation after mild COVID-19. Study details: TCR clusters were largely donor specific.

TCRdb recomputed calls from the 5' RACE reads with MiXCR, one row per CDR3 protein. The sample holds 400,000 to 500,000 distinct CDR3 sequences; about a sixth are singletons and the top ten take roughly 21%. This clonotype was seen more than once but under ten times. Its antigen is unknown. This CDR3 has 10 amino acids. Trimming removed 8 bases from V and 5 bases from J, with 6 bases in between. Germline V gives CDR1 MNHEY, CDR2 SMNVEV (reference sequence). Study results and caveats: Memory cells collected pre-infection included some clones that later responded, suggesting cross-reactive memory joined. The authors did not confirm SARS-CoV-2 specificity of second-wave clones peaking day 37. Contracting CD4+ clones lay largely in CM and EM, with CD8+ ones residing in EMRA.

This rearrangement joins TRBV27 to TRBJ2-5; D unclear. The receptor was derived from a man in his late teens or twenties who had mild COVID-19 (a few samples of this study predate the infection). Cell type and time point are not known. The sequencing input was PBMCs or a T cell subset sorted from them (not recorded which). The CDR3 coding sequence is TGTGCCAGCGGGTGGGAGACCCAGTACTTC. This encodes CASGWETQYF.